This T cell receptor (beta chain) was sequenced during a study of T cell responses to AZD1222 COVID-19 vaccine. Overall study findings and caveats: Targeting of unmutated variant regions was reportedly seen in nearly half of spike-specific TCRs. Seropositive at baseline were only a handful of AZD1222 recipients. Among the donors, most were white British and more were female, and clonal diversity was possibly underestimated.

About this clone: Antigen unknown.

Sequenced by immunoSEQ multiplex PCR; TCRdb stores in-frame clones only, minus some. The data hold 90,000 to 150,000 clones, with approximately 90% observed a single time. The CDR3 contains 17 residues. Per germline, CDR1 MNHEY and CDR2 SMNVEV (reference sequence). The ends lost 5 bases at V and 1 base at J; junction bases unmatched: 8. The chain employs TRBV27 and TRBJ2-2; TRBD1 aligns across 9 bases. The TCR was taken from an adult in good health. The specimen was peripheral blood, collected on day 0 of AZD1222 vaccination. CDR3 DNA: TGTGCCAGCAGTCCCCACAGGGGGCGAGGGAACACCGGGGAGCTGTTTTTT. It yields the protein CASSPHRGRGNTGELFF.